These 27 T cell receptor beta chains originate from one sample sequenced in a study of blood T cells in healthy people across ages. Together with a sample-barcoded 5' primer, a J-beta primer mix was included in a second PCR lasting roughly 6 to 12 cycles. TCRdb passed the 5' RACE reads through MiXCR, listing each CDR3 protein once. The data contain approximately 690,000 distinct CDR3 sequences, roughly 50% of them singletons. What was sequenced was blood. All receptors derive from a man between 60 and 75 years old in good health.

In nucleotides, the CDR3 is TGCGCCAGCAGCTGGAGGATAGCTACCTACGAGCAGTACTTC. It specifies CASSWRIATYEQYF. V and J are TRBV5-1 and TRBJ2-7, with a possible D match to TRBD2 (5 bases). Germline lookup yields CDR1 SGHRS and CDR2 YFSETQ. This CDR3 contains 14 residues. Deletions cut 3 bases from V and 2 bases from J, with 12 bases between.

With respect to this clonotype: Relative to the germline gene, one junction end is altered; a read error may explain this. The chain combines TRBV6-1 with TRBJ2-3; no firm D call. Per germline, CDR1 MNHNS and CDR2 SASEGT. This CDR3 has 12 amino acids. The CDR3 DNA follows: TGTGCCAGCAGGGAAGTCGTTCATACGCAGTATTTT. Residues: CASREVVHTQYF.

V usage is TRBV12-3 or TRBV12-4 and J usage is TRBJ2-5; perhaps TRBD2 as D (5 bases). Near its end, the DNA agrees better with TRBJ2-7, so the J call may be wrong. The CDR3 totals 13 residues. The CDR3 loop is CASSQSGGDEQYF. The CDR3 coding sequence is TGTGCCAGCAGCCAGAGCGGTGGAGACGAGCAGTACTTC.

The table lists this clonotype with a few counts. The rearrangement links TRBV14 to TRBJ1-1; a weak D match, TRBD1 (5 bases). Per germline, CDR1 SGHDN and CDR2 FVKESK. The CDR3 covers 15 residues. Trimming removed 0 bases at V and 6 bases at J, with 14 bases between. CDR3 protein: CASSQDWGSSSEAFF. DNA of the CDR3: TGTGCCAGCAGCCAAGATTGGGGGTCCAGCTCTGAAGCTTTCTTT.

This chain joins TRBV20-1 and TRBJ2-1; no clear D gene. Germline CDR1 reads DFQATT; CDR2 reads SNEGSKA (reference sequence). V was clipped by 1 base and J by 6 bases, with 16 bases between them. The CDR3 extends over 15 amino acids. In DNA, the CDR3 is TGCAGTGCTAGAGGACTGATCAACTTGGGCAATGAGCAGTTCTTC. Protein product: CSARGLINLGNEQFF.

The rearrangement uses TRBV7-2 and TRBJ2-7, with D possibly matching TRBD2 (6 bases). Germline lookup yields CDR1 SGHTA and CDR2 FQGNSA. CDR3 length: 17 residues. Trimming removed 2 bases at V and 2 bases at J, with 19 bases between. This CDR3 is CASSLTSSAGMPYEQYF. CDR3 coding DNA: TGTGCCAGCAGCTTAACATCTAGCGCTGGGATGCCCTACGAGCAGTACTTC.

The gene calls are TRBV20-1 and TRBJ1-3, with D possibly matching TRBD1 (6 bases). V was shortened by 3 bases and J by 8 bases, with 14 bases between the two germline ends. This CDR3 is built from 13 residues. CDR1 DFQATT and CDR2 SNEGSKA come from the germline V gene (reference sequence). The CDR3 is CSARVQGLDTIYF. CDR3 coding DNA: TGCAGTGCTAGGGTACAGGGTTTGGACACCATATATTTT.

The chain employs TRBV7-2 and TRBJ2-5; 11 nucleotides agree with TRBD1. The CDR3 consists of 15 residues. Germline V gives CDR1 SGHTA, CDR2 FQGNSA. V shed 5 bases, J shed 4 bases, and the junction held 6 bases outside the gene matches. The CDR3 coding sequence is TGTGCCAGCAGCAAACCGGGACAGGGGGTAGAGACCCAGTACTTC. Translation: CASSKPGQGVETQYF.

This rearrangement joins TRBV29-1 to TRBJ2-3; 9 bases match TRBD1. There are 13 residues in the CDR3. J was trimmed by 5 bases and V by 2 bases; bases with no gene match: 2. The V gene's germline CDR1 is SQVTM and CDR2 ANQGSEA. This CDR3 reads CSVEPGQGDTQYF. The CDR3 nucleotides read TGCAGCGTTGAACCGGGACAGGGAGATACGCAGTATTTT.

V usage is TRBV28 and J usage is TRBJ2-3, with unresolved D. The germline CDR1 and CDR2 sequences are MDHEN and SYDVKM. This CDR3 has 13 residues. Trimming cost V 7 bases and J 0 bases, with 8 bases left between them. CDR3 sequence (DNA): TGTGCCAGCACCGAACCTAGCACAGATACGCAGTATTTT. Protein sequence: CASTEPSTDTQYF.

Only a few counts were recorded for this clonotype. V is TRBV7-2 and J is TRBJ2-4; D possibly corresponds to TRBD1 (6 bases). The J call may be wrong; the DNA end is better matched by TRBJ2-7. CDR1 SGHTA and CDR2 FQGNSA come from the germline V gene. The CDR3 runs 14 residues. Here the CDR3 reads CASSTTGNPYEQYF. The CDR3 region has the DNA TGTGCCAGCAGCACTACAGGGAATCCCTACGAGCAGTACTTC.

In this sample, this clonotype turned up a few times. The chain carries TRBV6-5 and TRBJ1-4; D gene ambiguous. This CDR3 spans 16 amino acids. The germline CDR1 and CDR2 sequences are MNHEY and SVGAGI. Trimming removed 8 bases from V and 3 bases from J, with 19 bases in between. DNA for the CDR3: TGTGCCAGCTCCTTAGGTGGAGTGGGGTCTAATGAAAAACTGTTTTTT. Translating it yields CASSLGGVGSNEKLFF.

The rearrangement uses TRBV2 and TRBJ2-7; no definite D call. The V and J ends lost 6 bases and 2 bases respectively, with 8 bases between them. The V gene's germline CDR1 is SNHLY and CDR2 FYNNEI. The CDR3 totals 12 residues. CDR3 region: CASRAEAYEQYF. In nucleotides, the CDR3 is TGTGCCAGCAGGGCCGAGGCCTACGAGCAGTACTTC.

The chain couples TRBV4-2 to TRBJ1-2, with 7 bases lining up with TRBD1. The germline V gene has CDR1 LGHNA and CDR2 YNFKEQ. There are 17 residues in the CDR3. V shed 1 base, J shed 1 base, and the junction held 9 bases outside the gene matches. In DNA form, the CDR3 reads TGTGCCAGCAGCCAAGGACTTGGGACAGCACTTAACTATGGCTACACCTTC. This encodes CASSQGLGTALNYGYTF.

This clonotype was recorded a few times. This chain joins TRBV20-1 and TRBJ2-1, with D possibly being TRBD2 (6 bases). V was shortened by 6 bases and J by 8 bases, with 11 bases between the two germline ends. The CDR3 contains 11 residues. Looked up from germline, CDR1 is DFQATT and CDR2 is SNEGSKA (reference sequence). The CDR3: CSARTGDEQFF. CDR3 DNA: TGCAGTGCCCGAACGGGGGATGAGCAGTTCTTC.

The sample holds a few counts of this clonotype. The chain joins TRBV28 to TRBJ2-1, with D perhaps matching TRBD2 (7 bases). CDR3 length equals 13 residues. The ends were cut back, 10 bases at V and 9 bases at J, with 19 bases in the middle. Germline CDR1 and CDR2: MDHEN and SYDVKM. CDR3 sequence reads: CATLYGGGGEQFF. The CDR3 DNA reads TGTGCCACCCTCTACGGGGGAGGGGGTGAGCAGTTCTTC.

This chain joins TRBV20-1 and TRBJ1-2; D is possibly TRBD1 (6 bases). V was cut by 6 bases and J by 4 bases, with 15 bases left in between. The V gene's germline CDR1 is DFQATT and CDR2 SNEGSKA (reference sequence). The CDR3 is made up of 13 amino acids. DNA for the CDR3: TGCAGTGCAGAAAACAGGGAGGGCTATGGCTACACCTTC. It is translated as CSAENREGYGYTF.

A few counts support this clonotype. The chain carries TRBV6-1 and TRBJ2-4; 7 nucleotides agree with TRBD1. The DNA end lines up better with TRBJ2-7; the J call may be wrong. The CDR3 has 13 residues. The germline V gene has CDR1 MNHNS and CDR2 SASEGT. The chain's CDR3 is CASSGTGDREQYF. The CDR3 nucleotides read TGTGCCAGCAGTGGAACAGGGGATCGCGAGCAGTACTTC.

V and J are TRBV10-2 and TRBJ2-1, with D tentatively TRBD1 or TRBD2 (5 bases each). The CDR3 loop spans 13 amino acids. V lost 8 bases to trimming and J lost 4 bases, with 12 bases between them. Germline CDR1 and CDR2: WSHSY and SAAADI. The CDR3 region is CASGTEVYNEQFF. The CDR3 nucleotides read TGCGCCAGCGGGACGGAAGTATACAATGAGCAGTTCTTC.

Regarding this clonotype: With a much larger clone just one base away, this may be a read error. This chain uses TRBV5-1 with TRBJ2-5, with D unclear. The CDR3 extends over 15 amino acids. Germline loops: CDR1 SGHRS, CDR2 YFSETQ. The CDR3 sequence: CAGSLEVTFKETQYF. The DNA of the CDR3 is TGCGCCGGCAGCTTGGAAGTCACATTCAAGGAGACCCAGTACTTC.

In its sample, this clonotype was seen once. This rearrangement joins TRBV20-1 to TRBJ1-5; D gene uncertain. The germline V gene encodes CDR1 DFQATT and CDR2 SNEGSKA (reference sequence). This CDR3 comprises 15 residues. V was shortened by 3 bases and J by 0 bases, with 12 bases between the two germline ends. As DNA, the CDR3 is TGCAGTGCTAGCTCAGCGGAGTATAGCAATCAGCCCCAGCATTTT. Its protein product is CSASSAEYSNQPQHF.

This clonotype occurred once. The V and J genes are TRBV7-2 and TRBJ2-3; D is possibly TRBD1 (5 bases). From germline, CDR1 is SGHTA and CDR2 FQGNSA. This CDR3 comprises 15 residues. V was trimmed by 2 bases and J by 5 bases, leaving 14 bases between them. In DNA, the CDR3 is TGTGCCAGCAGCTTACTGCCATCTAGGGGAGATACGCAGTATTTT. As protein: CASSLLPSRGDTQYF.

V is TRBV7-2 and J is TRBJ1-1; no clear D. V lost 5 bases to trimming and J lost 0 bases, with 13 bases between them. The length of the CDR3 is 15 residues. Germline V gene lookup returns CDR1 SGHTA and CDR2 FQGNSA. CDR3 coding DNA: TGTGCCAGCAGCCCAGACGGGGTGTTGAACACTGAAGCTTTCTTT. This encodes CASSPDGVLNTEAFF.

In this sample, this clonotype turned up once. The DNA for the CDR3 is TGCGCCAGCAGCTGGGAGACAGGACCCACAGATACGCAGTATTTT. It specifies CASSWETGPTDTQYF. The rearrangement uses TRBV5-1 and TRBJ2-3, with TRBD1 as a possible D gene (6 bases). The germline V gene has CDR1 SGHRS and CDR2 YFSETQ. Trimming cost V 3 bases and J 2 bases, with 13 bases left between them. The CDR3 runs to 15 residues.

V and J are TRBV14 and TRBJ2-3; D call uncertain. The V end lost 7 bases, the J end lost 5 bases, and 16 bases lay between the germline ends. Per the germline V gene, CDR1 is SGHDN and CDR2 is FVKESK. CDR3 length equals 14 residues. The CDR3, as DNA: TGTGCCAGCACCCCGGCGGCCTCAGGAGATACGCAGTATTTT. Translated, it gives CASTPAASGDTQYF.

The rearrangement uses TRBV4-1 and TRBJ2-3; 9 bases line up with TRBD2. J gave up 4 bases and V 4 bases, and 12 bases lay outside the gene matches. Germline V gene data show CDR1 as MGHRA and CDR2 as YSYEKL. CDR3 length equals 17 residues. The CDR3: CASSPAGRGGRADTQYF. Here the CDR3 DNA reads TGCGCCAGCAGCCCAGCAGGGCGGGGGGGTAGAGCAGATACGCAGTATTTT.

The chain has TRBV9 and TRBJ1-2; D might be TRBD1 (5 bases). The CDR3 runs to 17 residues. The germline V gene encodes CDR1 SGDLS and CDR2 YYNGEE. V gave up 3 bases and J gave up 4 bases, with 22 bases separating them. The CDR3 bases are TGTGCCAGCAGCGGCCTCGGGTCAGGGAGTTTTGGCTATGGCTACACCTTC. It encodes CASSGLGSGSFGYGYTF.